Below are 22 T cell receptor beta chains sequenced from a single sample in a study of early T cells in non-severe SARS-CoV-2 infection. One entry per CDR3 protein, called by TCRdb with MiXCR from the 5' RACE reads. The sample has approximately 29,000 distinct CDR3 sequences; approximately 6.4% are singletons. The sample in question was whole blood, obtained at baseline. The receptors were sampled from an adult who was a healthcare worker with PCR-confirmed SARS-CoV-2 infection or an uninfected control (not recorded which).

V is TRBV4-2 and J is TRBJ2-1; 7 positions match TRBD2. V lost 1 base, J lost 9 bases, and 3 bases stayed unmatched. The V gene's germline CDR1 is LGHNA and CDR2 YNFKEQ. The CDR3 totals 13 residues. The CDR3 region is CASSQVSGIEQFF. CDR3 bases: TGTGCCAGCAGCCAAGTGAGCGGGATTGAGCAGTTCTTC.

This clonotype was counted only a few times. CDR3 protein: CASSLVGGLAGVEQFF. CDR3 in DNA: TGTGCCAGCAGCTTAGTAGGAGGACTAGCGGGGGTGGAGCAGTTCTTC. This sequence joins TRBV7-2 and TRBJ2-1; TRBD2 matches at 13 bases. CDR3 length: 16 amino acids. The V and J ends lost 1 base and 10 bases, in that order; junction bases with no gene match: 7. CDR1 SGHTA and CDR2 FQGNSA come from the germline V gene.

This clonotype was detected many times. This chain links TRBV12-3 or TRBV12-4 with TRBJ2-1; D is ambiguous. The V end lost 10 bases, the J end lost 8 bases, and 18 bases lay between the germline ends. This CDR3 comprises 13 residues. In DNA, the CDR3 is TGTGCCATTACTCCTCCCTCTATGGATGAGCAGTTCTTC. Encoded protein: CAITPPSMDEQFF.

This sequence joins TRBV20-1 and TRBJ2-1, with 9 bases lining up with TRBD2. Germline loops: CDR1 DFQATT, CDR2 SNEGSKA (reference sequence). The J segment lost 6 bases and the V segment lost 2 bases, leaving 5 bases of the junction unmatched. This CDR3 region has 14 residues. The CDR3 sequence is CSARPGLAINEQFF. DNA for the CDR3: TGCAGTGCTAGACCGGGACTAGCCATCAATGAGCAGTTCTTC.

The table lists this clonotype with many counts. The J gene is TRBJ2-7, the V gene TRBV20-1, with D perhaps given as TRBD1 or TRBD2 (5 bases each). The CDR3 is made up of 14 amino acids. V dropped 3 bases and J dropped 7 bases, with 19 bases sitting between them. Germline V lookup: CDR1 DFQATT, CDR2 SNEGSKA (reference sequence). Written as DNA, the CDR3 is TGCAGTGCTAGCCGGGACCCCAATATGGGGGAGCAGTACTTC. Amino acids: CSASRDPNMGEQYF.

The rearrangement links TRBV25-1 to TRBJ2-3; D gene ambiguous. There are 14 residues in the CDR3. Per germline, CDR1 MGHDK and CDR2 SYGVNS. Trimming pared 0 bases from V and 5 bases from J, leaving 9 bases between. The CDR3 DNA is TGTGCCAGCAGTGAATATATAGGTGGAGATACGCAGTATTTT. Translating it yields CASSEYIGGDTQYF.

This clonotype was seen many times. The chain employs TRBV7-6 and TRBJ2-1; 13 nucleotides match TRBD2. Trimming at V came to 5 bases and at J to 5 bases, leaving 12 bases not matched to a gene. Germline values: CDR1 SGHVS, CDR2 FNYEAQ. This CDR3 is 18 amino acids long. The CDR3 DNA reads TGTGCCAGCAGCCCCAAGGTTACTAGCGGGGGGGCCCACAATGAGCAGTTCTTC. Translation: CASSPKVTSGGAHNEQFF. The whole variable domain, filled in from reference TRBV7-6 and TRBJ2-1, reads GAGVSQSPRYKVTKRGQDVALRCDPISGHVSLYWYRQALGQGPEFLTYFNYEAQQDKSGLPNDRFSAERPEGSISTLTIQRTEQRDSAMYRCASSPKVTSGGAHNEQFFGPGTRLTVL.

This clonotype was detected ten times or more. V usage is TRBV29-1 and J usage is TRBJ2-1, with D possibly being TRBD1 (5 bases). With 6 bases removed from V and 4 bases from J, the gap between germline ends came to 16 bases. Germline V CDR1 and CDR2: SQVTM, ANQGSEA. This CDR3 is built from 14 residues. The CDR3 nucleotides are TGCAGCGTGGGGTTAGGACATGGATACAATGAGCAGTTCTTC. This sequence encodes CSVGLGHGYNEQFF.

As concerns this clonotype: A much larger clone is a single base away; this may be a read error. The chain joins TRBV5-6 to TRBJ2-1; possibly TRBD2 for D (5 bases). Germline-derived CDR1 and CDR2 are SGHDT and YYEEEE. V was trimmed by 6 bases and J by 4 bases, leaving 14 bases between them. The CDR3 is 14 amino acids. The CDR3 DNA reads as TGTGCCAGCACCCAGCGGAACTATTACAATGAGCAGTTCTTC. The encoded protein is CASTQRNYYNEQFF.

The sample holds many counts of this clonotype. The chain employs TRBV29-1 and TRBJ2-5; 8 bases match TRBD1. V lost 7 bases to trimming and J lost 5 bases; unmatched junction nucleotides: 6. The germline V gene encodes CDR1 SQVTM and CDR2 ANQGSEA. This CDR3 has 12 residues. The CDR3 sequence: CSAQGVGETQYF. In nucleotides, the CDR3 is TGCAGCGCACAGGGGGTAGGGGAGACCCAGTACTTC.

The rearrangement links TRBV4-3 to TRBJ1-2; D might be TRBD1 (5 bases). The V gene's germline CDR1 is LGHNA and CDR2 YSLEER. The CDR3 sequence is 15 residues long. Trimming shortened V by 1 base and J by 8 bases, and 17 bases separated the two germline ends. CDR3 loop: CASSQATPRAGGYTF. DNA for the CDR3: TGCGCCAGCAGCCAAGCGACCCCCAGGGCCGGCGGCTACACCTTC.

This clonotype was recorded at least ten times. The chain joins TRBV10-3 to TRBJ2-1; TRBD1 aligns across 9 bases. Per the germline V gene, CDR1 is ENHRY and CDR2 is SYGVKD. The junction had 9 bases not matched to a gene; V was cut back by 3 bases and J by 6 bases. This CDR3 contains 16 residues. CDR3 sequence (DNA): TGTGCCATCAGTGATATGGGACAGGGATGGGGCAATGAGCAGTTCTTC. It yields the protein CAISDMGQGWGNEQFF.

This clonotype was recorded many times. The V gene is TRBV7-9, the J gene TRBJ2-1; TRBD1 or TRBD2 may be the D gene (5 bases each). V lost 2 bases to trimming and J lost 5 bases, with 10 bases between them. The germline V gene has CDR1 SEHNR and CDR2 FQNEAQ (reference sequence). The CDR3 has 14 residues. The CDR3 loop reads CASSLSGQNNEQFF. The CDR3 DNA follows: TGTGCCAGCAGCTTATCGGGGCAGAACAATGAGCAGTTCTTC.

This clonotype showed up many times. V is TRBV7-2 and J is TRBJ2-5, with D hard to call. The germline V and J ends were trimmed by 3 bases and 1 base, with 6 bases remaining between them. CDR1 is SGHTA and CDR2 is FQGNSA in the germline V gene. The CDR3 runs to 13 residues. CDR3 protein: CASSFMSQETQYF. CDR3 DNA sequence: TGTGCCAGCAGCTTTATGAGCCAAGAGACCCAGTACTTC.

This clonotype was detected many times. The genes are TRBV18 and TRBJ1-4; perhaps TRBD1 as D (5 bases). V shed 6 bases and J shed 14 bases, with 13 bases lying between them. The CDR3 has 11 residues. Germline values: CDR1 KGHSH, CDR2 LQKENI. This CDR3 is CASSHQGELFF. CDR3 DNA: TGTGCCAGCTCTCACCAGGGAGAGCTGTTTTTT.

This clonotype was counted ten times or more. The chain is built from TRBV18 and TRBJ1-2, with 8 positions matching TRBD1. Germline V CDR1 and CDR2: KGHSH, LQKENI. The CDR3 contains 15 residues. V lost 3 bases, J lost 0 bases, and 3 bases stayed unmatched. The CDR3 DNA reads TGTGCCAGCTCACCGGGACAGGCAACTAACTATGGCTACACCTTC. This codes for CASSPGQATNYGYTF.

This clonotype has just a few counts. The CDR3 DNA follows: TGCGCCAGCAGTTCCGGGACTAGCGGGAGTACTTCCTACGAGCAGTACTTC. This gives the protein CASSSGTSGSTSYEQYF. The chain combines TRBV5-1 with TRBJ2-7, with TRBD2 identical over 14 bases. Per the germline V gene, CDR1 is SGHRS and CDR2 is YFSETQ. V was pared by 5 bases and J by 1 base, with 8 bases of the junction left unmatched. The CDR3 spans 17 residues. The whole variable domain, filled in from reference TRBV5-1 and TRBJ2-7, reads KAGVTQTPRYLIKTRGQQVTLSCSPISGHRSVSWYQQTPGQGLQFLFEYFSETQRNKGNFPGRFSGRQFSNSRSEMNVSTLELGDSALYLCASSSGTSGSTSYEQYFGPGTRLTVT.

This clonotype has ten or more counts. The chain is built from TRBV6-2 or TRBV6-3 and TRBJ2-5; D may correspond to TRBD1 or TRBD2 (5 bases each). The germline V gene encodes CDR1 MNHEY and CDR2 SVGEGT. The CDR3 length is 16 residues. V shed 5 bases and J shed 5 bases, with 21 bases lying between them. CDR3 coding DNA: TGTGCCAGCAGTCCCGCCGGGACCTCGATTGGGGAGACCCAGTACTTC. Its protein is CASSPAGTSIGETQYF.

This clonotype was observed a handful of times. This rearrangement joins TRBV10-3 to TRBJ2-3; D might be TRBD1 (6 bases). Germline V gene data show CDR1 as ENHRY and CDR2 as SYGVKD. The V and J ends lost 7 bases and 2 bases respectively, with 13 bases between them. The CDR3 extends over 14 amino acids. The CDR3 spells CAIKRTENTDTQYF. The CDR3 region has the DNA TGTGCCATCAAGCGGACAGAGAACACAGATACGCAGTATTTT.

The chain links TRBV6-5 to TRBJ2-5; maybe TRBD2 (6 bases). The CDR3 sequence is 13 residues long. In germline, CDR1 is MNHEY, CDR2 SVGAGI. The V and J ends lost 6 bases and 1 base respectively, with 9 bases between them. CDR3 region: CASSQRAQETQYF. The CDR3 region has the DNA TGTGCCAGCAGCCAGCGGGCCCAAGAGACCCAGTACTTC.

This clonotype was observed many times. The rearrangement joins TRBV19 to TRBJ2-3; D is possibly TRBD1 (6 bases). Germline CDR1 reads LNHDA; CDR2 reads SQIVND (reference sequence). Trimming left V 2 bases short and J 4 bases short, with 10 bases between. The CDR3 has 14 residues. The CDR3 reads CASSIQGLADTQYF. The CDR3 DNA sequence: TGTGCCAGTAGTATACAGGGGTTGGCAGATACGCAGTATTTT.

The table lists this clonotype with a few counts. The rearrangement joins TRBV5-1 to TRBJ2-7, with 12 positions matching TRBD2. V was pared by 4 bases and J by 5 bases, with 4 bases of the junction left unmatched. CDR1 and CDR2 from the germline V gene are SGHRS and YFSETQ. This CDR3 contains 14 residues. The CDR3 here is CASSTGLAGNEQYF. CDR3 DNA: TGCGCCAGCAGCACCGGACTAGCGGGAAACGAGCAGTACTTC.